This T cell receptor (beta chain) was captured by sequencing in a study of T cell responses to AZD1222 COVID-19 vaccine. General observations from the study: Clonal diversity was possibly underestimated, and white British individuals and females predominated among donors.

The data were produced by immunoSEQ multiplex PCR, yet TCRdb's version contains in-frame clones alone and is incomplete. This table has under 200,000 clones, about 91% appearing once. Details on this clone: Its antigen is not identified.

Source: peripheral blood, taken 28 days after the second AZD1222 dose. The clonotype comes from an adult who received the AZD1222 COVID-19 vaccine.

In DNA form, the CDR3 reads TGCAGCGTTGTGGTTTACTCGGGGAACACTGAAGCTTTCTTT. Translation gives CSVVVYSGNTEAFF. The chain couples TRBV29-1 to TRBJ1-1, with no clear D. This CDR3 contains 14 residues. Germline V gene sequence: CDR1 SQVTM, CDR2 ANQGSEA. V lost 4 bases to trimming and J lost 1 base, with 13 bases between them.